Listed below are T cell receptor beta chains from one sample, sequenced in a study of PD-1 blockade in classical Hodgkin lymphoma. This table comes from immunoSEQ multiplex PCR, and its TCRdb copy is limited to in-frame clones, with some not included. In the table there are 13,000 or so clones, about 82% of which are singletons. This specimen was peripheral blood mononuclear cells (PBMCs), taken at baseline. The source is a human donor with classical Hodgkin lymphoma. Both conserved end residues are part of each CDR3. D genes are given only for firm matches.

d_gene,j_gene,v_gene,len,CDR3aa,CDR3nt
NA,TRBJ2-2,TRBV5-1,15,CASSLVVGNTGELFF,TGCGCCAGCAGCTTGGTAGTCGGCAACACCGGGGAGCTGTTTTTT
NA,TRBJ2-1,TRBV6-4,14,CASSQFSRNNEQFF,TGTGCCAGCAGCCAATTCAGCAGGAACAATGAGCAGTTCTTC
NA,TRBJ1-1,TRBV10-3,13,CAISGGRNTEAFF,TGTGCCATCAGTGGCGGGAGGAACACTGAAGCTTTCTTT
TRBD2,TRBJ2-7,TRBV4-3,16,CASSQDRAGGLYEQYF,TGCGCCAGCAGCCAAGACCGAGCGGGAGGTCTCTACGAGCAGTACTTC
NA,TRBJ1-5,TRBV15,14,CATSRERSGEPQHF,TGTGCCACCAGCAGAGAAAGGTCCGGGGAGCCCCAGCATTTT
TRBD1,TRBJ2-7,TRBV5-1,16,CASSLAIGTGHYEQYF,TGCGCCAGCAGCTTGGCCATTGGGACAGGGCATTACGAGCAGTACTTC
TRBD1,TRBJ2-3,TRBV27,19,CASSLQILTGGVTTDTQYF,TGTGCCAGCAGTTTACAAATTCTGACAGGGGGAGTTACCACAGATACGCAGTATTTT
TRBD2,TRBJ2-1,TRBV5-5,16,CASSLGRVGLAEKQFF,TGTGCCAGCAGCTTGGGGCGGGTCGGACTAGCGGAGAAGCAGTTCTTC
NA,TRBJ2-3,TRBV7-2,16,CASSMSGLQSTDTQYF,TGTGCCAGCAGCATGTCGGGACTGCAAAGCACAGATACGCAGTATTTT
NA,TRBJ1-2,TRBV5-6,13,CASSLGHNYGYTF,TGTGCCAGCAGCCTGGGACATAACTATGGCTACACCTTC
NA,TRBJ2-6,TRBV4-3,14,CASSQHQGTNVLTF,TGCGCCAGCAGCCAACATCAGGGGACCAACGTCCTGACTTTC
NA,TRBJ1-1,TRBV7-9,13,CASSQGPDTEAFF,TGTGCCAGCAGCCAAGGACCCGACACTGAAGCTTTCTTT